Following are 8 T cell receptor beta chains from one sample sequenced in a study of Graves' ophthalmopathy and Graves' hyperthyroidism. Investigators amplified TCR beta CDR3 regions from RNA transcripts. Second-round multiplex PCR came after a first-round RT-PCR that employed HTBI primers. TCRdb fed the multiplex PCR reads into MiXCR, producing one record per CDR3 protein. The sample includes a few hundred thousand distinct CDR3 sequences, 15% to 19% of them seen just once. Sample: peripheral blood. These receptor sequences come from a woman between 18 and 29 years old with stable Graves' hyperthyroidism.

This clonotype was observed many times. One end of the junction fails to match germline, which may point to a read error. This chain links TRBV2 with TRBJ2-7; D unresolved. Germline assignment: CDR1 SNHLY and CDR2 FYNNEI. This CDR3 spans 13 amino acids. The CDR3 reads CASSDLTSNEQYF. The CDR3 DNA reads as TGTGCCAGCAGTGATTTGACCTCCAACGAGCAGTACTTC.

This clonotype was detected ten times or more. The chain employs TRBV15 and TRBJ1-5, with 10 bases aligning to TRBD1. Germline loops: CDR1 LNHNV, CDR2 YYDKDF (reference sequence). V lost 0 bases and J lost 7; bases outside the gene matches: 6. The CDR3 totals 16 residues. The CDR3 is CATSREAGQGRQPQHF. The CDR3 region has the DNA TGTGCCACCAGCAGAGAAGCGGGACAGGGGAGGCAGCCCCAGCATTTT. The variable domain in full, completed from reference TRBV15 and TRBJ1-5, reads DAMVIQNPRYQVTQFGKPVTLSCSQTLNHNVMYWYQQKSSQAPKLLFHYYDKDFNNEADTPDNFQSRRPNTSFCFLDIRSPGLGDTAMYLCATSREAGQGRQPQHFGDGTRLSIL.

This clonotype was recorded at least ten times. CDR3 residues: CASSGVAGGETQYF. The CDR3 coding sequence is TGTGCCAGCAGCGGGGTAGCGGGGGGAGAGACCCAGTACTTC. The gene calls are TRBV12-3 or TRBV12-4 and TRBJ2-5; 10 nucleotides align to TRBD2. The V and J ends lost 6 bases and 4 bases, in that order; junction bases with no gene match: 5. The CDR3 loop spans 14 amino acids.

This clonotype was recorded many times. The chain is built from TRBV18 and TRBJ2-7, with D perhaps TRBD2 (5 bases). This CDR3 has 14 amino acids. Germline lookup yields CDR1 KGHSH and CDR2 LQKENI. The V end was cut by 1 base, the J end by 6 bases, with 13 bases between. Here the CDR3 DNA reads TGTGCCAGCTCACCACAGAGGACTGTGGTCGAGCAGTACTTC. Its translation is CASSPQRTVVEQYF.

The CDR3 nucleotides read TGTGCCAGCAGCTTTGGCAAGCTGAGGGGCTACACCTTC. It encodes CASSFGKLRGYTF. The J gene is TRBJ1-2, the V gene TRBV7-9; D is uncertain. This CDR3 spans 13 amino acids. Trimming took off 3 bases at V and 8 bases at J, with 13 bases between the two ends. The germline CDR1 and CDR2 sequences are SEHNR and FQNEAQ (reference sequence).

This clonotype has a count of ten or more. The chain combines TRBV11-2 with TRBJ2-5, with 16 bases that match TRBD2. Germline V gives CDR1 SGHAT, CDR2 FQNNGV. V lost 3 bases, J lost 5 bases, and 3 bases stayed unmatched. CDR3 length: 16 amino acids. DNA of the CDR3: TGTGCCAGCAGCTTTGGGACTAGCGGGGGGGTTGAGACCCAGTACTTC. Translating gives CASSFGTSGGVETQYF.

This clonotype was recorded many times. This chain joins TRBV11-2 and TRBJ2-7; D is unclear. CDR3 length equals 15 residues. V shed 0 bases and J shed 0 bases, with 9 bases lying between them. The germline V gene encodes CDR1 SGHAT and CDR2 FQNNGV. CDR3 residues: CASSLEAISSYEQYF. The CDR3 DNA reads TGTGCCAGCAGCTTAGAGGCCATCAGCTCCTACGAGCAGTACTTC.

Comment on this clonotype: A much larger clone lies a single base off, so this may be a read error. The final CDR3 position lacks the conserved phenylalanine or tryptophan, pointing to a likely read error. V usage is TRBV6-1 and J usage is TRBJ1-2; D is unresolved. The CDR3 has 12 residues. V lost 6 bases and J 8 bases, leaving 13 bases between the germline ends. The germline gives CDR1 MNHNS, CDR2 SASEGT. In nucleotides, the CDR3 is TGTGCCAGCAGCCCCTCGGTAGGCGGCTACACCGTC. Translated, it gives CASSPSVGGYTV.